These T cell receptor beta chains were read from a single sample in a study of T cell changes during pregnancy in multiple sclerosis. Assay used: immunoSEQ multiplex PCR; TCRdb lists only in-frame clones, some missing. The table has around 50,000 clones, about nine tenths seen once. This sample comprised CD4+ T cells from peripheral blood mononuclear cells, obtained after pregnancy. The source of these receptors is a female donor in good health, enrolled as a control in a pregnancy study. Both conserved end residues are part of each CDR3. Fields, in order: J gene, V gene, clone size, CDR3 protein. Some rows mark clone size as missing; the rest say once, few, many or name a class of expanded clone.

>TRBJ2-1|TRBV28|NA
CASTSAGVPSSYNEQFF
>TRBJ1-5|TRBV18|few
CASSPDPGSNQPQHF
>TRBJ2-5|TRBV23-1|NA
CASRDRVQETQYF
>TRBJ2-5|TRBV5-1|NA
CASSLGARRETQYF
>TRBJ1-4|TRBV4-1|once
CASSQVFPGHPNEKLFF